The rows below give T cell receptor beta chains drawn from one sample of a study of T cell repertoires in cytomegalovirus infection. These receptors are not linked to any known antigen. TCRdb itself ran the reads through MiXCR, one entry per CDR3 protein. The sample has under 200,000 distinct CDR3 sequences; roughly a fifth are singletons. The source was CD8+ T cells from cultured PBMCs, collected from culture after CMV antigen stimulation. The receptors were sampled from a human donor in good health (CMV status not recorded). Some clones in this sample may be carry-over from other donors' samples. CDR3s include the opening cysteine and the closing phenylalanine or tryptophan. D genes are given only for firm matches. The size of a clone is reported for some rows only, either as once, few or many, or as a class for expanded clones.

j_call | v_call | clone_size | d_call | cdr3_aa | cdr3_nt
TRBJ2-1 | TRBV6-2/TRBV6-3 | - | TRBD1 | CASSYSVLQGAHNEQFF | TGTGCCAGCAGTTACTCGGTTTTACAGGGGGCGCACAATGAGCAGTTCTTC
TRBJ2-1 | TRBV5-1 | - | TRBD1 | CASSQTGGSYNEQFF | TGCGCCAGCAGTCAGACAGGGGGCTCCTACAATGAGCAGTTCTTC
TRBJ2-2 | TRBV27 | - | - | CASSLTIGAGELFF | TGTGCCAGCAGTTTAACGATCGGGGCCGGGGAGCTGTTTTTT
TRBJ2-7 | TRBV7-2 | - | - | CASSYRDSMPEQYF | TGTGCCAGCAGCTACCGGGACTCTATGCCCGAGCAGTACTTC
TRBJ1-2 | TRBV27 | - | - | CASSLVAGRGYTF | TGTGCCAGCAGTTTAGTAGCGGGGCGAGGCTACACCTTC
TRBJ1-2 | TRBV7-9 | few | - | CASSLAGVANYGYTF | TGTGCCAGCAGCTTAGCCGGCGTTGCTAACTATGGCTACACCTTC
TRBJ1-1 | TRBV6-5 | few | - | CASSYDELNTEAFF | TGTGCCAGCAGTTACGATGAATTGAACACTGAAGCTTTCTTT
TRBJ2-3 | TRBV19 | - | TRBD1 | CASSIALTGARTDTQYF | TGTGCCAGTAGTATAGCCCTGACAGGGGCCCGCACAGATACGCAGTATTTT
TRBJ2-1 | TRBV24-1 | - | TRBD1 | CATSDGTALSYNEQFF | TGTGCCACCAGTGATGGGACAGCCCTCTCCTACAATGAGCAGTTCTTC
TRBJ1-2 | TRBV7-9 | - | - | CASSGPGAGVYGYTF | TGTGCCAGCAGCGGCCCGGGAGCAGGGGTCTATGGCTACACCTTC
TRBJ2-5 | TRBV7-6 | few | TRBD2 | CASSLAGAGALETQYF | TGTGCCAGCAGCTTAGCTGGAGCGGGGGCCTTAGAGACCCAGTACTTC
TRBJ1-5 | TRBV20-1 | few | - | CSARQMGFYREFSNQPQHF | TGCAGTGCTAGACAAATGGGGTTTTATCGGGAATTTAGCAATCAGCCCCAGCATTTT
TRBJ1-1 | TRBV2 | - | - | CVEEVRTEAFF | TGTGTTGAAGAAGTCCGGACTGAAGCTTTCTTT
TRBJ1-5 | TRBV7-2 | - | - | CASSSGTTNQPQHF | TGTGCCAGCAGCTCCGGGACTACTAATCAGCCCCAGCATTTT
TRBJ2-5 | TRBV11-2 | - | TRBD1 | CASSLWGQGSQETQYF | TGTGCCAGCAGCTTATGGGGACAGGGCTCACAAGAGACCCAGTACTTC
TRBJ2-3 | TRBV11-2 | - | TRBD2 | CASSLSGGAGDTQYF | TGTGCCAGCAGCTTATCCGGGGGGGCGGGAGATACGCAGTATTTT
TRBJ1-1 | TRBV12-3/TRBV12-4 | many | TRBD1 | CASSLGTVNTEAFF | TGTGCCAGCAGTTTGGGGACAGTCAACACTGAAGCTTTCTTT
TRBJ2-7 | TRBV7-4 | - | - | CASSPLTNYEQYF | TGTGCCAGCAGCCCCTTGACTAACTACGAGCAGTACTTC
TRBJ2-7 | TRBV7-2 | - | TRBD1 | CASSLVPQGPSYEQYF | TGTGCCAGCAGCTTAGTACCACAGGGGCCTTCCTACGAGCAGTACTTC
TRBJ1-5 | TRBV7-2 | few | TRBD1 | CASSLNRGLDQPQHF | TGTGCCAGCAGCTTAAACAGGGGACTGGATCAGCCCCAGCATTTT
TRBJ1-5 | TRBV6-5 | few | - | CASSYSAGYNQPQHF | TGTGCCAGCAGTTACTCAGCGGGGTACAATCAGCCCCAGCATTTT
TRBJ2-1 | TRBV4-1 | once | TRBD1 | CASSLGQGPFNEQFF | TGCGCCAGCAGCCTGGGACAGGGACCTTTCAATGAGCAGTTCTTC
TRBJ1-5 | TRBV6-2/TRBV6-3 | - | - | CASSPLGEGNQPQHF | TGTGCCAGCAGTCCGCTCGGAGAAGGCAATCAGCCCCAGCATTTT
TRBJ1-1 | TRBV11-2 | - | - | CASGPGRSEAFF | TGTGCCAGCGGCCCGGGGCGCTCTGAAGCTTTCTTT